One sample yielded the 26 T cell receptor beta chains listed below, sequenced in a study of response to subunit inactivated influenza vaccine. TCRdb re-analysed the RT-PCR reads in MiXCR, keeping a single row per CDR3 protein. Here the sample spans about 520,000 distinct CDR3 sequences, approximately 7.7% being singletons. Sequencing used PBMCs from blood, obtained about 23 months after vaccination. The receptors were sampled from a man between 50 and 69 years old who received an inactivated influenza vaccine.

Points on this clonotype: A clone one base away is much larger, so this may be a read error. This chain uses TRBV24-1 with TRBJ1-1; no clear D gene. Per the germline V gene, CDR1 is KGHDR and CDR2 is SFDVKD. Trimming pared 3 bases from V and 0 bases from J, leaving 10 bases between. This CDR3 is 15 amino acids long. The CDR3 reads CATSDPGQVNTEAFF. DNA of the CDR3: TGTGCCACCAGTGATCCGGGCCAGGTGAACACTGAAGCTTTCTTT.

The count of this clonotype is one. As the CDR3 is not closed by the conserved phenylalanine or tryptophan, this likely results from a read error. The chain carries TRBV5-1 and TRBJ2-1; maybe TRBD2 (6 bases). Germline V gives CDR1 SGHRS, CDR2 YFSETQ. This CDR3 has 16 residues. The germline V and J ends were trimmed by 0 bases and 5 bases, with 15 bases remaining between them. The CDR3 protein is CASSLDLAIIDNEQFY. The DNA of the CDR3 is TGCGCCAGCAGCTTGGATCTAGCGATAATAGACAATGAGCAGTTCTAC.

The rearrangement links TRBV20-1 to TRBJ1-5, with 9 bases identical to TRBD1. With V trimmed by 2 bases and J by 5 bases, 7 bases remained unmatched. This CDR3 contains 15 residues. Germline V gene sequence: CDR1 DFQATT, CDR2 SNEGSKA (reference sequence). The DNA for the CDR3 is TGCAGTGCTAGACCGGGACAGGGCAATCATCAGCCCCAGCATTTT. This codes for CSARPGQGNHQPQHF.

The table lists this clonotype with many counts. The chain employs TRBV5-1 and TRBJ2-5; 8 nucleotides line up with TRBD2. CDR1 SGHRS and CDR2 YFSETQ come from the germline V gene. The length of the CDR3 is 14 residues. V shed 4 bases and J 5 bases; nucleotides not matched to a gene: 7. The CDR3 reads CASSDGRALETQYF. Written as DNA, the CDR3 is TGCGCCAGCAGCGACGGGAGGGCCTTGGAGACCCAGTACTTC.

CDR3 in amino acids: CATSQSRAYSNQPQHF. In DNA form, the CDR3 reads TGTGCCACCAGCCAGAGTCGGGCTTATAGCAATCAGCCCCAGCATTTT. The chain has TRBV15 and TRBJ1-5; D not resolved. The CDR3 loop spans 16 amino acids. Germline V gene data show CDR1 as LNHNV and CDR2 as YYDKDF (reference sequence). The germline V and J ends were trimmed by 5 bases and 0 bases, with 14 bases remaining between them. Variable domain in full (rest from reference TRBV15 and TRBJ1-5): DAMVIQNPRYQVTQFGKPVTLSCSQTLNHNVMYWYQQKSSQAPKLLFHYYDKDFNNEADTPDNFQSRRPNTSFCFLDIRSPGLGDTAMYLCATSQSRAYSNQPQHFGDGTRLSIL.

The rearrangement joins TRBV6-1 to TRBJ2-7; TRBD1 agrees at 9 bases. The CDR3 totals 14 residues. The ends lost 3 bases at V and 3 bases at J; junction bases unmatched: 3. CDR1 is MNHNS and CDR2 is SASEGT in the germline V gene. The CDR3 nucleotides are TGTGCCAGCAGTGAGGGACAGGGTCACTACGAGCAGTACTTC. Its translation: CASSEGQGHYEQYF.

This clonotype was found many times. The chain combines TRBV20-1 with TRBJ2-5; a weak D match, TRBD1 (6 bases). V dropped 6 bases and J dropped 4 bases, with 12 bases sitting between them. This CDR3 comprises 12 residues. Germline V gene lookup returns CDR1 DFQATT and CDR2 SNEGSKA (reference sequence). The CDR3: CSALGRGETQYF. The CDR3 DNA is TGCAGTGCCTTAGGCAGGGGAGAGACCCAGTACTTC.

This clonotype was counted between two and nine times. The chain couples TRBV11-2 to TRBJ2-5, with 8 bases that match TRBD2. V gave up 0 bases and J gave up 4 bases; unmatched junction bases: 4. The CDR3 is 15 amino acids. Germline lookup yields CDR1 SGHAT and CDR2 FQNNGV. DNA of the CDR3: TGTGCCAGCAGCTTAGATAGGCTAGCGGGAGAGACCCAGTACTTC. This gives the protein CASSLDRLAGETQYF.

This clonotype was seen a handful of times. The chain has TRBV4-2 and TRBJ2-3; 10 bases are shared with TRBD2. Trimming at V came to 1 base and at J to 7 bases, leaving 8 bases not matched to a gene. The CDR3 length is 16 residues. From germline, CDR1 is LGHNA and CDR2 YNFKEQ. Here the CDR3 DNA reads TGTGCCAGCAGCCAAGCGGGACTAGCGAGGGAATATACGCAGTATTTT. This codes for CASSQAGLAREYTQYF.

This clonotype has a count of ten or more. This chain connects TRBV20-1 to TRBJ1-6; no clear D. CDR1 is DFQATT, CDR2 SNEGSKA, per germline (reference sequence). CDR3 length equals 14 residues. V was trimmed by 6 bases and J by 0 bases, leaving 9 bases between them. The CDR3: CSAPGGSYNSPLHF. In DNA form, the CDR3 reads TGCAGTGCGCCGGGCGGCTCCTATAATTCACCCCTCCACTTT.

The sample holds many counts of this clonotype. This chain links TRBV29-1 with TRBJ1-2, with D unclear. The CDR3 contains 14 residues. Germline V lookup: CDR1 SQVTM, CDR2 ANQGSEA. Trimming removed 6 bases from V and 0 bases from J, with 14 bases in between. This CDR3 is CSVPQTDSNYGYTF. CDR3 in DNA: TGCAGCGTGCCTCAGACCGACTCTAACTATGGCTACACCTTC.

This clonotype was seen at least ten times. This rearrangement joins TRBV4-1 to TRBJ2-1, with 12 nucleotides matching TRBD2. V lost 2 bases, J lost 4 bases, and 3 bases stayed unmatched. The CDR3 is 16 amino acids. CDR1 MGHRA and CDR2 YSYEKL come from the germline V gene. The CDR3 DNA reads TGCGCCAGCAGCCAAAGACTAGCGGGAGCTTACAATGAGCAGTTCTTC. It is translated as CASSQRLAGAYNEQFF.

The chain employs TRBV12-3 or TRBV12-4 and TRBJ1-1; D gene uncertain. V gave up 1 base and J gave up 10 bases, with 16 bases separating them. The CDR3 is 14 residues long. This chain's CDR3 is CASSLETKGYGAFF. The CDR3 coding sequence is TGTGCCAGCAGTTTAGAGACAAAAGGGTACGGAGCTTTCTTT.

In this sample, this clonotype turned up many times. The chain links TRBV15 to TRBJ2-1; D ambiguous. From germline, CDR1 is LNHNV and CDR2 YYDKDF (reference sequence). The ends were cut back, 0 bases at V and 4 bases at J, with 10 bases in the middle. The CDR3 is made up of 15 amino acids. The CDR3 sequence is CATSRDGGPYNEQFF. The CDR3 DNA reads TGTGCCACCAGCAGAGACGGCGGCCCTTACAATGAGCAGTTCTTC.

This clonotype has a handful of counts. The rearrangement links TRBV11-2 to TRBJ2-4, with D maybe TRBD1 (6 bases). Trimming removed 4 bases at V and 0 bases at J, with 13 bases between. Germline values: CDR1 SGHAT, CDR2 FQNNGV. The CDR3 contains 16 residues. CDR3 sequence reads: CASSSGQNLAKNIQYF. Written as DNA, the CDR3 is TGTGCCAGCAGCTCTGGACAGAACCTAGCCAAAAACATTCAGTACTTC.

A few counts support this clonotype. The rearrangement uses TRBV12-3 or TRBV12-4 and TRBJ2-3; 8 bases line up with TRBD2. There are 14 residues in the CDR3. V lost 5 bases to trimming and J lost 5 bases; unmatched junction nucleotides: 6. In nucleotides, the CDR3 is TGTGCCAGCAGTGGATGGCGGGGGGAAGATACGCAGTATTTT. It specifies CASSGWRGEDTQYF.

This clonotype was counted a few times. V is TRBV12-3 or TRBV12-4 and J is TRBJ2-6; 8 positions match TRBD1. V shed 4 bases and J 3 bases; nucleotides not matched to a gene: 2. The CDR3 extends over 15 amino acids. CDR3 amino acids: CASSWGQVGANVLTF. DNA of the CDR3: TGTGCCAGCAGTTGGGGACAGGTTGGGGCCAACGTCCTGACTTTC.

There are a few counts of this clonotype. This sequence joins TRBV11-2 and TRBJ2-2, with 7 bases that match TRBD1. Germline V gene lookup returns CDR1 SGHAT and CDR2 FQNNGV. The junction had 9 bases not matched to a gene; V was cut back by 5 bases and J by 9 bases. The CDR3 length is 14 residues. The CDR3 DNA follows: TGTGCCAGCAGCCTCTTGAGGGGGCAAAGGGAGCTGTTTTTT. Its translation is CASSLLRGQRELFF.

The chain recombines TRBV28 with TRBJ2-7; no firm D call. Germline V CDR1 and CDR2: MDHEN, SYDVKM. The CDR3 spans 13 residues. The ends were cut back, 5 bases at V and 5 bases at J, with 13 bases in the middle. The CDR3 sequence: CASSLTHGHEQYF. In nucleotides, the CDR3 is TGTGCCAGCAGTCTGACCCACGGGCACGAGCAGTACTTC.

This clonotype has a handful of counts. The chain has TRBV7-9 and TRBJ2-3; D uncertain. V lost 1 base and J 1 base, leaving 9 bases between the germline ends. This CDR3 comprises 15 residues. Per germline, CDR1 SEHNR and CDR2 FQNEAQ (reference sequence). CDR3 loop: CASSLGGMGTDTQYF. CDR3 DNA sequence: TGTGCCAGCAGCTTAGGTGGGATGGGCACAGATACGCAGTATTTT. Using reference TRBV7-9 and TRBJ2-3 for the parts outside the CDR3, the full variable domain is DTGVSQNPRHKITKRGQNVTFRCDPISEHNRLYWYRQTLGQGPEFLTYFQNEAQLEKSRLLSDRFSAERPKGSFSTLEIQRTEQGDSAMYLCASSLGGMGTDTQYFGPGTRLTVL.

This clonotype occurred a few times. This chain connects TRBV4-2 to TRBJ2-7; 7 nucleotides agree with TRBD1. The V and J ends lost 4 bases and 2 bases, in that order; junction bases with no gene match: 11. The CDR3 sequence is 16 residues long. Germline V gene data show CDR1 as LGHNA and CDR2 as YNFKEQ. Here the CDR3 DNA reads TGTGCCAGCAGCCCTCCTAGGGGGCGCGGGCCCTACGAGCAGTACTTC. Its translation: CASSPPRGRGPYEQYF.

This clonotype was observed a few times. This chain links TRBV7-8 with TRBJ2-5; D is tentatively TRBD1 or TRBD2 (5 bases each). CDR1 SGHVS and CDR2 FQNEAQ come from the germline V gene. The CDR3 has 14 residues. V shed 1 base and J shed 5 bases, with 11 bases lying between them. CDR3 in amino acids: CASSLVEGTETQYF. The CDR3 bases are TGTGCCAGCAGCTTAGTAGAGGGGACGGAGACCCAGTACTTC.

This clonotype was seen repeatedly, ten times or more. The chain carries TRBV27 and TRBJ1-5; no clear D. Germline V CDR1 and CDR2: MNHEY, SMNVEV (reference sequence). The ends were cut back, 0 bases at V and 9 bases at J, with 9 bases in the middle. The CDR3 extends over 13 amino acids. Here the CDR3 DNA reads TGTGCCAGCAGTTTATCTGTACTTGGGCCCCAGCATTTT. It codes for CASSLSVLGPQHF.

This clonotype showed up many times. This chain connects TRBV14 to TRBJ1-1; D is unclear. Germline CDR1 SGHDN, CDR2 FVKESK. The CDR3 sequence is 12 residues long. Trimming cost V 5 bases and J 1 base, with 5 bases left between them. In nucleotides, the CDR3 is TGTGCCAGCAGCAAACAGAACACTGAAGCTTTCTTT. Its translation: CASSKQNTEAFF.

This chain links TRBV6-2 or TRBV6-3 with TRBJ2-1, with TRBD1 matching over 9 bases. Germline V gene data show CDR1 as MNHEY and CDR2 as SVGEGT. V was pared by 5 bases and J by 7 bases, with 12 bases of the junction left unmatched. This CDR3 comprises 16 residues. The CDR3: CASSPRTGVMLNEQFF. The CDR3 DNA reads TGTGCCAGCAGTCCACGGACAGGGGTAATGTTGAATGAGCAGTTCTTC.

This clonotype has just a few counts. V usage is TRBV28 and J usage is TRBJ2-1, with D unresolved. CDR1 and CDR2 (germline): MDHEN, SYDVKM. The V and J ends lost 3 bases and 16 bases respectively, with 16 bases between them. This CDR3 contains 12 residues. Written as DNA, the CDR3 is TGTGCCAGCAGTTTGAAAAAAGGACGGCCCTTCTTC. Translation gives CASSLKKGRPFF.